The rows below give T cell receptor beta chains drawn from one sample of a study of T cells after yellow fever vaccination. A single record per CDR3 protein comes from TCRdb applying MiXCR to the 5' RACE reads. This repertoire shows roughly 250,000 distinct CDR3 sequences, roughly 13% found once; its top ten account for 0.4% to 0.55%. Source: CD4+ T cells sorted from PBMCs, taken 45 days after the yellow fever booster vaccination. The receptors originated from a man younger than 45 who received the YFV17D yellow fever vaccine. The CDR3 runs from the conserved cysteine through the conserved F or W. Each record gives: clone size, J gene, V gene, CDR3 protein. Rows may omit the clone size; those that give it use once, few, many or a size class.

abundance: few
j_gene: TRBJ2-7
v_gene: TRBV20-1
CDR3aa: CSARTGARYEQYF

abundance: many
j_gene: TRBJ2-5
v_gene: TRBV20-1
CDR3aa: CSARDFNLETQYF

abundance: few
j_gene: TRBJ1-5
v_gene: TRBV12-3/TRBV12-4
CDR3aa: CASSLGTAQPQHF

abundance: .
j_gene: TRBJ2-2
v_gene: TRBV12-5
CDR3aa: CASGLGELFF

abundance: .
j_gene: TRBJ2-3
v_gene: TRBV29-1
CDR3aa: CSAYGRQPSTDTQYF

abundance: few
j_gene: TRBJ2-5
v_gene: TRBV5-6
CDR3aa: CASSHDRKETQYF

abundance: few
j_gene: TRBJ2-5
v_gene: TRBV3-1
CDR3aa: CASSVGGISQYF

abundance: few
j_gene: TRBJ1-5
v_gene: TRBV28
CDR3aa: CASSLKASGNQPQHF

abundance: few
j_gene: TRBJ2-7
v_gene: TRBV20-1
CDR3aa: CSASPGATGEQYF

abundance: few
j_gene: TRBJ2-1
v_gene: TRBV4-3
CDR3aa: CASSPSSGWDGSEQFF

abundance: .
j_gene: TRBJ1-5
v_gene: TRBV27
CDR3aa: CASKIGTGSNQPQHF

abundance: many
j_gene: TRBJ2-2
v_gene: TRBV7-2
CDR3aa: CASRGAGELFF

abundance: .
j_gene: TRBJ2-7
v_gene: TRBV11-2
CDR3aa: CASSLGLRDYEQYF

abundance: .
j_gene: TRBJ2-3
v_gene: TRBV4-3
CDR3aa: CASSQDWWGTSGSTDTQYF

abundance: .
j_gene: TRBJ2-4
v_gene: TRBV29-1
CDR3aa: CSVSPPASRLAKNIQYF

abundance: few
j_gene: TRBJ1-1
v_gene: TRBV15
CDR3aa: CATSRAQIGTEAFF

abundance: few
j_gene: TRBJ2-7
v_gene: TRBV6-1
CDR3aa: CASSEWPKNAEQYF

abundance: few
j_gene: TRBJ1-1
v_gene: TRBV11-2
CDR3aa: CASSLMQGNTEAFF

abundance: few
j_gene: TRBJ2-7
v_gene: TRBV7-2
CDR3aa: CASSIQGAYEQYF

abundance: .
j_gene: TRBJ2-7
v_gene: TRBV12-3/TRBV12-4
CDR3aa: CASRLEGPVSYEQYF

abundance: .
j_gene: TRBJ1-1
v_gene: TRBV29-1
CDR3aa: CSVAGTEAFF

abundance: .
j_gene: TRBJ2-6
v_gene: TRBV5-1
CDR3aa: CASSLVTSAAGANVLTF

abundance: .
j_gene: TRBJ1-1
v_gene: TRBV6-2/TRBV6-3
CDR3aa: CASSFEPGQGITEAFF

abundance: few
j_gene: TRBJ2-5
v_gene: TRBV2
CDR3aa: CASSWDRWGRQKYQETQYF

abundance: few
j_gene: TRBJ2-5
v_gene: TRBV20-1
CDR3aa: CSADINRAGGQYF

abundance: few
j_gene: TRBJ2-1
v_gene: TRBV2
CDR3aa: CASGTRRGELDNEQFF

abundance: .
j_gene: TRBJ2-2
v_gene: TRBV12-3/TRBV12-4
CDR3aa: CASKLSGDTGELFF

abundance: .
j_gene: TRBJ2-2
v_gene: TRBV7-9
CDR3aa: CASSNTNTGELFF

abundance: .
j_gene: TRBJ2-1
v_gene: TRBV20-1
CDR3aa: CSARDWGSSSYNEQFF

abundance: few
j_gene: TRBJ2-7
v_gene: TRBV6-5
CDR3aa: CASSYREGYEQYF

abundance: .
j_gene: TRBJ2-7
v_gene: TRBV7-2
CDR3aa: CASSLGLAGAHEQYF